One sample yielded the 26 T cell receptor beta chains listed below, sequenced in a study of T cells in Graves' hyperthyroidism and ophthalmopathy. Authors of the study amplified TCR beta CDR3 regions from RNA transcripts. In the first-round RT-PCR of the TCR CDR3, the HTBI primer set was used. One entry per CDR3 protein results from TCRdb running MiXCR on the multiplex PCR reads. Seen here are around 390,000 distinct CDR3 sequences, approximately 15% observed once, and the top ten hold roughly a fifth. Sequencing was done on a sample of blood. These receptors all stem from a woman aged 25 to 39 with Graves' ophthalmopathy.

This clonotype was seen a few times. The rearrangement links TRBV5-1 to TRBJ1-4, with D perhaps TRBD1 (6 bases). Per the germline V gene, CDR1 is SGHRS and CDR2 is YFSETQ. V lost 4 bases to trimming and J lost 0 bases, with 10 bases between them. CDR3 length: 15 amino acids. CDR3 DNA sequence: TGCGCCAGCAGCGGACAGCCTGCAACTAATGAAAAACTGTTTTTT. Its protein product is CASSGQPATNEKLFF.

About this clonotype itself: One end of the junction is discordant with germline, which a read error may explain. The gene calls are TRBV5-1 and TRBJ2-7; perhaps TRBD2 as D (5 bases). The CDR3 runs to 14 residues. Germline V gives CDR1 SGHRS, CDR2 YFSETQ. The CDR3 DNA sequence: TGCGCCAGGAGCTTGAGTGGCGACTACTACGAGCAGTACTTC. It yields the protein CARSLSGDYYEQYF.

A few counts support this clonotype. The V gene is TRBV25-1, the J gene TRBJ2-3; TRBD2 might be the D (7 bases). The CDR3 extends over 16 amino acids. Germline values: CDR1 MGHDK, CDR2 SYGVNS. Trimming stripped 1 base from V and 1 base from J, with 12 bases between. This CDR3 reads CASSESPGGGTDTQYF. CDR3 sequence (DNA): TGTGCCAGCAGTGAATCTCCGGGGGGCGGCACAGATACGCAGTATTTT.

This clonotype was recorded a few times. The chain carries TRBV15 and TRBJ2-7, with TRBD1 matching 8 bases. With V trimmed by 3 bases and J by 3 bases, 7 bases remained unmatched. The CDR3 is 15 amino acids. CDR1 is LNHNV, CDR2 YYDKDF, per germline (reference sequence). This CDR3 is CATSRAGQGGYEQYF. CDR3 nucleotides: TGTGCCACCAGCAGGGCCGGACAGGGCGGCTACGAGCAGTACTTC.

This clonotype came up many times. V is TRBV28 and J is TRBJ1-3; no definite D call. V shed 6 bases and J shed 0 bases, with 9 bases lying between them. CDR3 size: 14 residues. Germline V gene data show CDR1 as MDHEN and CDR2 as SYDVKM. The CDR3 DNA is TGTGCCAGCAGCAAACCTCCCTCTGGAAACACCATATATTTT. This codes for CASSKPPSGNTIYF.

This clonotype has ten or more counts. The gene calls are TRBV7-2 and TRBJ2-1; D remains ambiguous. The CDR3 runs to 13 residues. V dropped 3 bases and J dropped 2 bases, with 5 bases sitting between them. Germline V gives CDR1 SGHTA, CDR2 FQGNSA. Written as DNA, the CDR3 is TGTGCCAGCAGCTTCTCTACCTACAATGAGCAGTTCTTC. It translates to CASSFSTYNEQFF. The entire variable domain, with the rest obtained from reference TRBV7-2 and TRBJ2-1, is as follows: GAGVSQSPSNKVTEKGKDVELRCDPISGHTALYWYRQSLGQGLEFLIYFQGNSAPDKSGLPSDRFSAERTGGSVSTLTIQRTQQEDSAVYLCASSFSTYNEQFFGPGTRLTVL.

The sample holds many counts of this clonotype. The chain links TRBV2 to TRBJ2-3, with D possibly TRBD2 on 6 matching bases. Trimming left V 1 base short and J 3 bases short, with 14 bases between. CDR3 size: 16 residues. Germline lookup yields CDR1 SNHLY and CDR2 FYNNEI. The CDR3 spells CASSEEAGLRTDTQYF. DNA of the CDR3: TGTGCCAGCAGTGAAGAGGCGGGGTTGCGGACAGATACGCAGTATTTT.

This clonotype has a count of ten or more. V is TRBV6-1 and J is TRBJ2-5; D ambiguous. The germline V and J ends were trimmed by 4 bases and 5 bases, with 11 bases remaining between them. The CDR3 is made up of 13 amino acids. Germline CDR1 reads MNHNS; CDR2 reads SASEGT. The CDR3 DNA reads TGTGCCAGCAGTGTCGGCGAACGGGAGACCCAGTACTTC. Translating it yields CASSVGERETQYF.

The chain uses TRBV6-1 and TRBJ2-1; 9 positions agree with TRBD1. Germline values: CDR1 MNHNS, CDR2 SASEGT. This CDR3 contains 17 residues. V shed 5 bases, J shed 3 bases, and the junction held 11 bases outside the gene matches. The CDR3 is CASSSKQGAPSYNEQFF. The CDR3 bases are TGTGCCAGCAGTTCCAAACAGGGGGCCCCCAGCTACAATGAGCAGTTCTTC.

In the case of this clonotype: An end of the junction does not agree with germline; a read error may underlie this. This sequence joins TRBV12-5 and TRBJ1-2; D call uncertain. The germline V gene encodes CDR1 LGHNT and CDR2 FRNRAP. The CDR3 spans 14 residues. CDR3 protein: CASGPHGRKYGHTF. The CDR3 bases are TGTGCTAGTGGCCCACATGGACGGAAATATGGCCACACCTTC.

This clonotype was counted only a few times. The chain is built from TRBV24-1 and TRBJ2-2; 15 bases are a match to TRBD2. V dropped 7 bases and J dropped 0; count of bases not matched to a gene: 8. The CDR3 runs 19 residues. Germline lookup yields CDR1 KGHDR and CDR2 SFDVKD. The CDR3 nucleotides read TGTGCCACCAGCCGAACCGGGACTAGCGGGGGGTCGAACACCGGGGAGCTGTTTTTT. It is translated as CATSRTGTSGGSNTGELFF.

This clonotype was recorded at least ten times. The chain recombines TRBV20-1 with TRBJ1-5, with D uncertain. Trimming pared 4 bases from V and 3 bases from J, leaving 16 bases between. CDR1 is DFQATT, CDR2 SNEGSKA, per germline (reference sequence). There are 15 residues in the CDR3. The CDR3 here is CSATMGNGYNQPQHF. CDR3 nucleotide sequence: TGCAGTGCTACCATGGGGAACGGCTACAATCAGCCCCAGCATTTT.

A remark on this clonotype: A read error is possible here, since a much larger clone lies one base away. This chain joins TRBV12-3 or TRBV12-4 and TRBJ2-3, with no clear D. The ends were cut back, 6 bases at V and 2 bases at J, with 9 bases in the middle. This CDR3 is 13 amino acids long. The CDR3 loop is CASRLGITDTQYF. Here the CDR3 DNA reads TGTGCCAGCAGACTGGGGATCACAGATACGCAGTATTTT.

The chain employs TRBV7-9 and TRBJ1-2; D not certain. This CDR3 has 14 amino acids. Per germline, CDR1 SEHNR and CDR2 FQNEAQ (reference sequence). V was cut by 5 bases and J by 3 bases, with 13 bases left in between. The CDR3, as DNA: TGTGCCAGCAGCCAACACGACCCTGACTATGGCTACACCTTC. Protein: CASSQHDPDYGYTF.

This clonotype was detected ten times or more. The rearrangement uses TRBV20-1 and TRBJ2-7; no firm D call. The CDR3 loop spans 15 amino acids. The V gene lost 0 bases and the J gene lost 0 bases, with 12 bases spanning the gap. Germline V CDR1 and CDR2: DFQATT, SNEGSKA (reference sequence). This CDR3 is CSARDWGASSYEQYF. As DNA, the CDR3 is TGCAGTGCTAGAGATTGGGGTGCGTCCTCCTACGAGCAGTACTTC.

At least ten counts were recorded for this clonotype. This chain links TRBV3-1 with TRBJ2-7; D is tentatively TRBD1 or TRBD2 (5 bases each). Germline V gene lookup returns CDR1 LGHDT and CDR2 YNNKEL (reference sequence). The CDR3 length is 14 residues. The V gene lost 2 bases and the J gene lost 7 bases, with 15 bases spanning the gap. The CDR3 reads CASSQFEGHGEQYF. The DNA of the CDR3 is TGTGCCAGCAGCCAATTCGAGGGGCATGGAGAGCAGTACTTC.

This clonotype has ten or more counts. The chain links TRBV30 to TRBJ2-5, with D uncertain. Trimming shortened V by 3 bases and J by 7 bases, and 18 bases separated the two germline ends. Per germline, CDR1 GTSNPN and CDR2 SVGIG (reference sequence). The CDR3 loop spans 14 amino acids. The CDR3: CAWRKSQIKGTQYF. CDR3 sequence (DNA): TGTGCCTGGAGGAAGTCCCAGATTAAGGGGACCCAGTACTTC.

Only a few counts were recorded for this clonotype. The chain couples TRBV6-5 to TRBJ1-4; 9 nucleotides match TRBD1. Per germline, CDR1 MNHEY and CDR2 SVGAGI. J lost 1 base, V lost 3 bases, and 9 bases had no gene match. The CDR3 loop spans 18 amino acids. The CDR3 is CASSYRTGEQVTNEKLFF. DNA of the CDR3: TGTGCCAGCAGTTATAGGACAGGGGAGCAAGTAACTAATGAAAAACTGTTTTTT.

The chain employs TRBV6-7 and TRBJ2-6; D is perhaps TRBD2 (6 bases). TRBV6-7 is given ORF status, its function remaining uncertain. The V end was cut by 0 bases, the J end by 0 bases, with 15 bases between. The CDR3 extends over 19 amino acids. The CDR3 sequence is CASSYSGGRPSSGANVLTF. CDR3 nucleotide sequence: TGTGCCAGCAGTTACTCGGGAGGCCGTCCTTCCTCTGGGGCCAACGTCCTGACTTTC.

This clonotype was seen at least ten times. The J gene is TRBJ2-1, the V gene TRBV27, with D possibly called TRBD1 or TRBD2 (7 bases each). Per germline, CDR1 MNHEY and CDR2 SMNVEV (reference sequence). CDR3 length: 15 amino acids. Trimming cost V 6 bases and J 5 bases, with 17 bases left between them. The CDR3 bases are TGTGCCAGCAGGCCAGGGGGGGTCCGAAACAATGAGCAGTTCTTC. It codes for CASRPGGVRNNEQFF.

This clonotype was seen ten or more times. The CDR3, as DNA: TGCAGTGCTAGCGGGACAGGGCTTCACTATGGCTACACCTTC. It yields the protein CSASGTGLHYGYTF. V and J are TRBV20-1 and TRBJ1-2; 9 bases fit TRBD1. The length of the CDR3 is 14 residues. V gave up 3 bases and J gave up 3 bases; unmatched junction bases: 5. The V gene's germline CDR1 is DFQATT and CDR2 SNEGSKA (reference sequence).

This clonotype was seen repeatedly, ten times or more. The V and J genes are TRBV12-3 or TRBV12-4 and TRBJ2-7; TRBD1 aligns across 9 bases. CDR3 size: 15 residues. The V segment lost 6 bases and the J segment 6 bases; nucleotides outside the gene matches: 12. CDR3: CASSRPGQGPSEQYF. In DNA, the CDR3 is TGTGCCAGCAGCCGACCGGGACAGGGACCCTCCGAGCAGTACTTC.

The chain recombines TRBV5-1 with TRBJ2-2; D perhaps matches TRBD2 (5 bases). Trimming shortened V by 4 bases and J by 3 bases, and 10 bases separated the two germline ends. The CDR3 runs 14 residues. CDR1 is SGHRS and CDR2 is YFSETQ in the germline V gene. CDR3 DNA: TGCGCCAGCAGCCCCCGAGGGTACACCGGGGAGCTGTTTTTT. The encoded protein is CASSPRGYTGELFF.

This clonotype was picked up one time. The chain uses TRBV28 and TRBJ1-1; 11 nucleotides match TRBD1. Looked up from germline, CDR1 is MDHEN and CDR2 is SYDVKM. The V and J ends lost 5 bases and 4 bases, in that order; junction bases with no gene match: 12. CDR3 length: 17 amino acids. CDR3 DNA: TGTGCCAGCAGTCCACCCTTTGTTGGGACAGGGGGCACTGAAGCTTTCTTT. Translating gives CASSPPFVGTGGTEAFF. Supplemented by reference TRBV28 and TRBJ1-1, the full variable domain reads DVKVTQSSRYLVKRTGEKVFLECVQDMDHENMFWYRQDPGLGLRLIYFSYDVKMKEKGDIPEGYSVSREKKERFSLILESASTNQTSMYLCASSPPFVGTGGTEAFFGQGTRLTVV.

The chain employs TRBV15 and TRBJ2-1; D gene uncertain. The V and J ends lost 1 base and 8 bases respectively, with 9 bases between them. The CDR3 contains 13 residues. Looked up from germline, CDR1 is LNHNV and CDR2 is YYDKDF (reference sequence). The DNA for the CDR3 is TGTGCCACCAGCAGAGTTGCAGGCCATGAGCAGTTCTTC. Amino acid sequence: CATSRVAGHEQFF.

This rearrangement joins TRBV12-3 or TRBV12-4 to TRBJ2-5, with D perhaps matching TRBD2 (7 bases). This CDR3 region has 14 residues. V lost 6 bases to trimming and J lost 4 bases, with 15 bases between them. The CDR3 here is CASSNRGAGETQYF. In DNA form, the CDR3 reads TGTGCCAGCAGCAACCGGGGGGCCGGAGAGACCCAGTACTTC.